The rows below give T cell receptor beta chains drawn from one sample of a study of PD-L1 blockade in urothelial cancer. Here immunoSEQ multiplex PCR was the method, and the copy in TCRdb shows in-frame clones only, minus some. The table has 45,000 to 65,000 clones, 84% seen once. The material was PBMCs, obtained around atezolizumab (anti-PD-L1) treatment. The receptors come from a man aged 35 to 55 with urothelial cancer. Each CDR3 is given with its conserved first and last residue. A D gene is named only where the DNA matches it firmly. Size is omitted from some rows. Given values are once, few, many or a class for expanded clones.

j_gene	v_gene	d_gene	abundance	CDR3aa	CDR3nt
TRBJ2-3	TRBV5-1	-	-	CASSLAADTQYF	TGCGCCAGCAGCTTGGCCGCGGATACGCAGTATTTT
TRBJ2-1	TRBV5-1	-	-	CASSSLRRPEVEQFF	TGCGCCAGCAGCTCACTCAGGAGGCCAGAGGTTGAGCAGTTCTTC
TRBJ2-3	TRBV30	-	few	CAWALGGASTDTQYF	TGTGCCTGGGCCCTGGGGGGGGCCAGCACAGATACGCAGTATTTT
TRBJ1-5	TRBV6-1	-	-	CASSEELATRPNQPQHF	TGTGCCAGCAGTGAAGAGTTAGCAACCAGACCAAATCAGCCCCAGCATTTT
TRBJ2-3	TRBV9	-	-	CASPHGGEGAGDTQYF	TGTGCCAGCCCCCACGGGGGAGAGGGTGCTGGGGATACGCAGTATTTT
TRBJ1-1	TRBV7-9	TRBD1	-	CASSPSGGTEAFF	TGTGCCAGCAGCCCGTCAGGGGGAACTGAAGCTTTCTTT
TRBJ2-7	TRBV10-3	TRBD2	-	CAISESRGSGRSGSSYEQYF	TGTGCCATCAGTGAGTCCCGGGGTAGCGGGAGAAGTGGGAGCTCCTACGAGCAGTACTTC
TRBJ2-1	TRBV9	TRBD2	-	CASSVAAGGYNEQFF	TGTGCCAGCAGCGTTGCGGCGGGAGGGTACAATGAGCAGTTCTTC
TRBJ2-3	TRBV28	TRBD2	-	CASSPDLAGVLDTQYF	TGTGCCAGCAGTCCGGATCTAGCGGGAGTTTTAGATACGCAGTATTTT
TRBJ2-3	TRBV6-1	TRBD2	-	CAGKLAGATDTQYF	TGTGCCGGCAAACTAGCGGGGGCCACAGATACGCAGTATTTT
TRBJ1-1	TRBV5-1	-	-	CASSLGQGRASTEAFF	TGCGCCAGCAGCCTCGGGCAGGGCCGGGCTAGCACTGAAGCTTTCTTT
TRBJ2-3	TRBV15	TRBD2	once	CATSRTSGSTDTQYF	TGTGCCACCAGCAGGACTAGCGGGAGCACAGATACGCAGTATTTT
TRBJ2-7	TRBV2	-	-	CASLPGSSAVYEQYF	TGTGCCAGTCTTCCAGGGTCCTCGGCCGTATACGAGCAGTACTTC
TRBJ2-1	TRBV27	TRBD2	-	CASSFVVAGGPSYNEQFF	TGTGCCAGCAGTTTCGTGGTAGCGGGAGGGCCCTCCTACAATGAGCAGTTCTTC
TRBJ2-3	TRBV7-6	TRBD1	-	CASSLLQGVDTQYF	TGTGCCAGCAGCTTACTCCAGGGGGTAGATACGCAGTATTTT
TRBJ2-1	TRBV7-3	-	-	CASSLGSGGGDEQFF	TGTGCCAGCAGCTTAGGTAGCGGCGGCGGGGATGAGCAGTTCTTC
TRBJ2-3	TRBV6-5	TRBD2	-	CASSLAGETDTQYF	TGTGCCAGCAGCCTAGCGGGAGAAACAGATACGCAGTATTTT
TRBJ2-1	TRBV2	TRBD2	-	CASSEQAGVANEQFF	TGTGCCAGCAGTGAGCAGGCGGGAGTGGCCAATGAGCAGTTCTTC
TRBJ2-7	TRBV5-1	-	medium-sized	CASSFMANEQYF	TGCGCCAGCAGCTTCATGGCCAACGAGCAGTACTTC
TRBJ1-2	TRBV27	TRBD1	-	CASSLRRDRGNYGYTF	TGTGCCAGCAGTTTACGCCGGGACAGGGGCAACTATGGCTACACCTTC
TRBJ2-7	TRBV28	-	-	CASSFLAPTVDEQYF	TGTGCCAGCAGTTTTCTAGCGCCAACTGTGGACGAGCAGTACTTC
TRBJ1-1	TRBV30	-	-	CAWSVEANAEAFF	TGTGCCTGGAGTGTCGAGGCGAACGCTGAAGCTTTCTTT
TRBJ2-7	TRBV7-9	-	once	CASSLQDREYF	TGTGCCAGCAGCTTACAAGACCGGGAGTACTTC
TRBJ2-5	TRBV6-4	TRBD2	once	CASSVICGRRETQYF	TGTGCCAGCAGTGTTATATGCGGGAGGAGGGAGACCCAGTACTTC
TRBJ1-2	TRBV30	TRBD1	once	CAWSALQGQSGYTF	TGTGCCTGGAGTGCTTTGCAGGGACAGAGTGGCTACACCTTC
TRBJ2-3	TRBV18	TRBD1	-	CASSLQTGADTQYF	TGTGCCAGCTCACTACAAACAGGGGCAGATACGCAGTATTTT
TRBJ2-7	TRBV6-1	-	-	CASSENNYEQYF	TGTGCCAGCAGTGAAAATAACTACGAGCAGTACTTC
TRBJ2-5	TRBV9	TRBD2	-	CASSVGVFSGSNPETQYF	TGTGCCAGCAGCGTAGGGGTATTTAGCGGGAGTAACCCAGAGACCCAGTACTTC
TRBJ2-7	TRBV4-3	-	medium-sized	CASSQIQTSYEQYF	TGCGCCAGCAGCCAAATTCAGACTTCCTACGAGCAGTACTTC
TRBJ2-1	TRBV11-2	-	-	CASSFNYNEQFF	TGTGCCAGCAGCTTTAATTACAATGAGCAGTTCTTC
TRBJ2-1	TRBV7-2	-	-	CASSPRRGRFNEQFF	TGTGCCAGCAGTCCCCGCCGGGGGAGGTTCAATGAGCAGTTCTTC
TRBJ2-7	TRBV30	-	few	CAWRLVYEQYF	TGTGCCTGGAGACTAGTTTACGAGCAGTACTTC
TRBJ2-1	TRBV7-9	TRBD2	once	CASSLSSGRASEQFF	TGTGCCAGCAGCTTAAGTAGCGGGAGGGCCAGTGAGCAGTTCTTC
TRBJ1-5	TRBV21-1	-	-	CASSRDRYYSNQPQHF	TGTGCCAGCAGCCGGGACAGGTACTATAGCAATCAGCCCCAGCATTTT
TRBJ2-2	TRBV2	-	-	CASSEDRRGTGELFF	TGTGCCAGCAGTGAAGACCGCCGCGGCACCGGGGAGCTGTTTTTT
TRBJ1-2	TRBV5-4	TRBD1	-	CASSAATGGAGSAGYTF	TGTGCCAGCAGCGCCGCGACAGGGGGCGCCGGTTCGGCTGGCTACACCTTC
TRBJ2-4	TRBV5-1	-	-	CASTGGGIQYF	TGCGCCAGCACTGGGGGCGGCATTCAGTACTTC
TRBJ2-2	TRBV6-1	-	medium-sized	CASSEARVTGELFF	TGTGCCAGCAGTGAAGCGAGGGTCACCGGGGAGCTGTTTTTT
TRBJ2-7	TRBV20-1	-	-	CSAKTKDEQYF	TGCAGTGCTAAGACTAAGGACGAGCAGTACTTC